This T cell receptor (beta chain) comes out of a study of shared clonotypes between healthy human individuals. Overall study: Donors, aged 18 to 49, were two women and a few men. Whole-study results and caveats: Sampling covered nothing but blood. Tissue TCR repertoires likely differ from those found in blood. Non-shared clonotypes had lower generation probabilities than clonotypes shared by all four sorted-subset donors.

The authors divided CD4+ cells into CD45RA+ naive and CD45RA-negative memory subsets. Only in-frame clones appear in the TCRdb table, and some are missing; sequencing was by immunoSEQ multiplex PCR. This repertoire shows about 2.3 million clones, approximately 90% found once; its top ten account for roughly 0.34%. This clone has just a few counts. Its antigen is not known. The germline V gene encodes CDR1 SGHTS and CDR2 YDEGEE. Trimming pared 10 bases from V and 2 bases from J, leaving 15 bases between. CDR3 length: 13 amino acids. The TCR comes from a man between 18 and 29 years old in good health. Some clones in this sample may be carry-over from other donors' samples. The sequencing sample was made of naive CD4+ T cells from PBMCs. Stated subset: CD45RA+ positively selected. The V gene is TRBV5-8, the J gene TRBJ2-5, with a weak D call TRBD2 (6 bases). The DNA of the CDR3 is TGTGCCGCCAACCGGGAGTTGCAAGAGACCCAGTACTTC. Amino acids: CAANRELQETQYF.